The source of this TCR beta chain is a study of human T cells and chemical hapten exposure. Germline assignment: CDR1 DFQATT and CDR2 SNEGSKA (reference sequence). The CDR3 is 13 amino acids. Between the trimmed V and J ends, which lost 2 bases and 5 bases, there was a span of 12 bases. In this sample, this clonotype turned up many times. Indicated time point: patch test 2, 6 weeks after DPC sensitization. Treatment noted: therapeutic diphenylcyclopropenone sensitization with weekly scalp DPC. Methods used by the authors: Across samples, TCR counts had a median of about 92,000 and ranged from 23,224 to 690,600. MiXCR was run by TCRdb on the RACE reads, yielding one entry per CDR3 protein. The V and J calls follow TCRdb's processing rather than the paper's. Found here are a few hundred thousand distinct CDR3 sequences, nearly 6.5% of them singletons; the top ten hold under 7%.

The gene calls are TRBV20-1 and TRBJ2-5, with D possibly being TRBD2 (5 bases). The TCR sequence derives from a young woman with alopecia areata. Some clones in this sample may be carry-over from other donors' samples. This specimen consisted of whole blood, obtained in connection with sensitization to the hapten diphenylcyclopropenone (DPC). The DNA for the CDR3 is TGCAGTGCTAGAAGTGCAACGGGGGAGACCCAGTACTTC. Translation gives CSARSATGETQYF.